This entry lists 23 T cell receptor beta chains sequenced from one sample in a study of blood T cell repertoires in COVID-19. TCRdb's copy holds only in-frame clones and misses some; the assay was immunoSEQ multiplex PCR. Of fewer than 300,000 clones in the sample, approximately 90% were seen once. The sequencing sample was made of peripheral blood. These receptors came from a young woman with COVID-19, enrolled during active disease.

The chain uses TRBV28 and TRBJ1-1; tentative D call: TRBD1 (6 bases). CDR1 and CDR2 from the germline V gene are MDHEN and SYDVKM. Trimming pared 6 bases from V and 3 bases from J, leaving 11 bases between. The CDR3 runs 13 residues. CDR3 protein: CASRLAGDTEAFF. The CDR3 nucleotides read TGTGCCAGCAGATTGGCAGGGGACACTGAAGCTTTCTTT.

This clone was picked up one time. The J gene is TRBJ1-5, the V gene TRBV15; unclear D gene. The CDR3 has 14 residues. V shed 3 bases and J shed 3 bases, with 9 bases lying between them. Germline V lookup: CDR1 LNHNV, CDR2 YYDKDF (reference sequence). CDR3 region: CATSRSSINQPQHF. The CDR3 DNA is TGTGCCACCAGCAGGTCGAGTATCAATCAGCCCCAGCATTTT. Variable domain in full (rest from reference TRBV15 and TRBJ1-5): DAMVIQNPRYQVTQFGKPVTLSCSQTLNHNVMYWYQQKSSQAPKLLFHYYDKDFNNEADTPDNFQSRRPNTSFCFLDIRSPGLGDTAMYLCATSRSSINQPQHFGDGTRLSIL.

The chain has TRBV29-1 and TRBJ1-1, with a weak D call TRBD1 (5 bases). Trimming shortened V by 3 bases and J by 4 bases, and 9 bases separated the two germline ends. The CDR3 sequence is 12 residues long. CDR1 is SQVTM and CDR2 is ANQGSEA in the germline V gene. DNA for the CDR3: TGCAGCGTTGACAGGGTGGGCACTGAAGCTTTCTTT. Its protein is CSVDRVGTEAFF.

The chain is built from TRBV30 and TRBJ1-6, with 9 bases identical to TRBD1. V shed 0 bases, J shed 7 bases, and the junction held 7 bases outside the gene matches. The CDR3 loop spans 16 amino acids. Germline loops: CDR1 GTSNPN, CDR2 SVGIG (reference sequence). The CDR3, as DNA: TGTGCCTGGAGTGTACGTTTAGGACAGGGGAATTCACCCCTCCACTTT. It yields the protein CAWSVRLGQGNSPLHF.

V and J are TRBV5-1 and TRBJ1-1, with a weak D call TRBD1 (6 bases). CDR1 is SGHRS and CDR2 is YFSETQ in the germline V gene. CDR3 length: 13 residues. V lost 4 bases and J 1 base, leaving 8 bases between the germline ends. The CDR3 DNA is TGCGCCAGCAGCAAGACAGGGAACACTGAAGCTTTCTTT. It is translated as CASSKTGNTEAFF.

The chain carries TRBV2 and TRBJ2-2; 8 positions match TRBD2. Germline V gives CDR1 SNHLY, CDR2 FYNNEI. The junction had 6 bases not matched to a gene; V was cut back by 11 bases and J by 1 base. There are 14 residues in the CDR3. The CDR3 region is CAGTRSLNTGELFF. CDR3 sequence (DNA): TGTGCCGGGACTAGGTCTCTGAACACCGGGGAGCTGTTTTTT.

The V call is TRBV5-1, the J call TRBJ1-1; no reliable D call. The germline V gene encodes CDR1 SGHRS and CDR2 YFSETQ. There are 16 residues in the CDR3. V dropped 0 bases and J dropped 5 bases, with 17 bases sitting between them. The CDR3 region has the DNA TGCGCCAGCAGCTTGGCCATGGGGAGTGCGGGTACTGAAGCTTTCTTT. Residues: CASSLAMGSAGTEAFF.

The chain uses TRBV30 and TRBJ1-2; D unclear. This CDR3 comprises 12 residues. Germline V gives CDR1 GTSNPN, CDR2 SVGIG (reference sequence). V was shortened by 2 bases and J by 7 bases, with 11 bases between the two germline ends. CDR3 nucleotides: TGTGCCTGGAGTCTAGCCGAAGGTGGCTACACCTTC. Its translation is CAWSLAEGGYTF. The full variable domain, in which reference TRBV30 and TRBJ1-2 provide the parts outside the CDR3, is SQTIHQWPATLVQPVGSPLSLECTVEGTSNPNLYWYRQAAGRGLQLLFYSVGIGQISSEVPQNLSASRPQDRQFILSSKKLLLSDSGFYLCAWSLAEGGYTFGSGTRLTVV.

This chain connects TRBV7-2 to TRBJ1-1; TRBD1 aligns across 7 bases. The germline gives CDR1 SGHTA, CDR2 FQGNSA. This CDR3 contains 16 residues. V shed 2 bases and J 0 bases; nucleotides not matched to a gene: 6. The CDR3 sequence: CASSLMGGQLNTEAFF. The CDR3 nucleotides read TGTGCCAGCAGCTTAATGGGGGGACAGCTGAACACTGAAGCTTTCTTT.

In DNA form, the CDR3 reads TGTGCCAGCAGCCCAGAGGGACTGGCCTACGAGCAGTACTTC. It yields the protein CASSPEGLAYEQYF. The rearrangement links TRBV3-1 (or the pseudogene TRBV3-2) to TRBJ2-7; D is possibly TRBD2 (6 bases). Trimming cost V 4 bases and J 2 bases, with 12 bases left between them. Germline values: CDR1 LGHDT, CDR2 YNNKEL (reference sequence). CDR3 length equals 14 residues.

The chain recombines TRBV6-4 with TRBJ1-2, with D uncertain. V lost 0 bases and J lost 6, with 11 bases in between. The CDR3 totals 14 residues. Germline V gene sequence: CDR1 MRHNA, CDR2 SNTAGT. The chain's CDR3 is CASSDSSLQDGYTF. The DNA of the CDR3 is TGTGCCAGCAGTGACTCGAGCCTCCAAGATGGCTACACCTTC.

The rearrangement uses TRBV2 and TRBJ2-7; 9 nucleotides line up with TRBD1. Looked up from germline, CDR1 is SNHLY and CDR2 is FYNNEI. The CDR3 loop spans 14 amino acids. V was clipped by 7 bases and J by 4 bases; unmatched bases: 8. The CDR3 reads CASNKGQGRYEQYF. DNA for the CDR3: TGTGCCAGCAATAAAGGACAGGGGCGATACGAGCAGTACTTC.

J is TRBJ1-1 and V is TRBV10-3; 10 bases are shared with TRBD1. Germline V gene data show CDR1 as ENHRY and CDR2 as SYGVKD. Losses at the gene ends were 7 bases for V and 5 bases for J; bases not matched to a gene: 7. The CDR3 is 14 amino acids. The CDR3 nucleotides are TGTGCCATCATGGGACAGGGGACAGGGACTGAAGCTTTCTTT. Translating it yields CAIMGQGTGTEAFF.

This clone appeared a few times. The chain joins TRBV3-1 (or the pseudogene TRBV3-2) to TRBJ2-7; D is possibly TRBD2 (5 bases). Per germline, CDR1 LGHDT and CDR2 YNNKEL (reference sequence). The length of the CDR3 is 14 residues. V was cut by 5 bases and J by 5 bases, with 16 bases left in between. The CDR3 DNA is TGTGCCAGCAGCTACGGGAAGGGTCAGGACGAGCAGTACTTC. Amino acid sequence: CASSYGKGQDEQYF.

V and J are TRBV19 and TRBJ2-1; TRBD1 matches at 10 bases. Per germline, CDR1 LNHDA and CDR2 SQIVND (reference sequence). J was trimmed by 8 bases and V by 4 bases; bases with no gene match: 8. The CDR3 length is 15 residues. CDR3 in amino acids: CASSNRGQGMDEQFF. The CDR3 DNA reads TGTGCCAGTAGTAATCGGGGACAGGGGATGGATGAGCAGTTCTTC.

The count of this clone is one. CDR3 DNA sequence: TGTGCCAGTAGTTCCTATTTAGCGGGGAAGAGCTCCTACGAGCAGTACTTC. Translated, it gives CASSSYLAGKSSYEQYF. This rearrangement joins TRBV19 to TRBJ2-7; 8 positions agree with TRBD2. This CDR3 region has 17 residues. Trimming took 5 bases from V and 0 from J; bases not matched to a gene: 12. Germline CDR1 LNHDA, CDR2 SQIVND (reference sequence).

In DNA, the CDR3 is TGTGCCAGTATTAGGACACCAAGCTCTGGAAACACCATATATTTT. It encodes CASIRTPSSGNTIYF. The chain links TRBV19 to TRBJ1-3; D possibly corresponds to TRBD1 (5 bases). The V gene's germline CDR1 is LNHDA and CDR2 SQIVND (reference sequence). There are 15 residues in the CDR3. Deletions cut 7 bases from V and 0 bases from J, with 13 bases between.

The gene calls are TRBV13 and TRBJ1-1; 10 bases line up with TRBD1. Germline assignment: CDR1 PRHDT and CDR2 FYEKMQ (reference sequence). V shed 5 bases, J shed 2 bases, and the junction held 14 bases outside the gene matches. The CDR3 totals 18 residues. The CDR3 DNA follows: TGTGCCAGCAGCCCTGCCCCGGGACAGGGGACTTTTAACACTGAAGCTTTCTTT. Its translation is CASSPAPGQGTFNTEAFF.

This clone was observed a single time. This rearrangement joins TRBV7-3 to TRBJ2-2; D may be TRBD2 (5 bases). CDR1 and CDR2 from the germline V gene are SGHTA and FQGTGA. V was clipped by 0 bases and J by 6 bases, with 8 bases between them. There are 14 residues in the CDR3. CDR3 coding DNA: TGTGCCAGCAGCTTAACTCGGGAAGCCGGGGAGCTGTTTTTT. Protein product: CASSLTREAGELFF.

The chain couples TRBV5-5 to TRBJ2-7, with D tentatively TRBD1 (6 bases). This CDR3 has 14 amino acids. CDR1 is SGHKS and CDR2 is YYEKEE in the germline V gene (reference sequence). Deletions cut 4 bases from V and 1 base from J, with 12 bases between. CDR3 bases: TGTGCCAGCAGCGACCGGACAGTTTCCTACGAGCAGTACTTC. It yields the protein CASSDRTVSYEQYF.

The chain is built from TRBV27 and TRBJ1-1; no reliable D call. The CDR3 is made up of 15 amino acids. Per the germline V gene, CDR1 is MNHEY and CDR2 is SMNVEV (reference sequence). Trimming stripped 6 bases from V and 0 bases from J, with 14 bases between. The CDR3 reads CASSSYFALNTEAFF. In DNA, the CDR3 is TGTGCCAGCAGCTCGTACTTCGCCTTGAACACTGAAGCTTTCTTT.

The chain recombines TRBV21-1 with TRBJ1-2; the table calls TRBD1, which could not be checked here. TRBV21-1 is a pseudogene segment. The CDR3 sequence is 15 residues long. The CDR3 is CASSKGGQGGYGYTF. The DNA of the CDR3 is TGTGCCAGCAGCAAAGGGGGGCAGGGGGGCTATGGCTACACCTTC.

This chain links TRBV28 with TRBJ2-7; 7 nucleotides align to TRBD2. The CDR3 contains 14 residues. V lost 4 bases, J lost 6 bases, and 9 bases stayed unmatched. Germline assignment: CDR1 MDHEN and CDR2 SYDVKM. The DNA of the CDR3 is TGTGCCAGCAGTTGGATAGATGGGAGGGCCGAGCAGTACTTC. Its translation is CASSWIDGRAEQYF.